This T cell receptor beta chain was identified during a study of CD8 T cells in Susac syndrome. RNA, at about 0.45 to 1 ug, was reverse transcribed with random hexamers. MiXCR, run by TCRdb on the immunoSEQ multiplex PCR reads, gives a single entry per CDR3 protein. The sample lists 150,000 or so distinct CDR3 sequences, about 95% occurring once. CDR1 and CDR2 (germline): SEHNR, FQNEAQ (reference sequence). This CDR3 contains 13 residues. V was cut by 5 bases and J by 4 bases, with 11 bases left in between. Source material: CD4+ T cells from PBMCs. The chain links TRBV7-9 to TRBJ2-5; a weak D match, TRBD2 (5 bases). This clonotype was sampled from a human donor with Susac syndrome. CDR3 nucleotide sequence: TGTGCCAGCAGCCCCGTACGGGGAGAGACCCAGTACTTC. Translation: CASSPVRGETQYF.